The 17 T cell receptor beta chains reported below all come from one sample, sequenced in a study of T-cell reconstitution after alpha-beta-depleted transplantation in children. TCRbeta library preparation incorporated unique molecular identifiers. TCRdb independently ran MiXCR on the PCR reads; one entry per CDR3 protein. The sample has some 70,000 distinct CDR3 sequences; 7% to 8% are singletons. The sequencing here drew on PBMCs from the stem cell graft donor, taken from the stem cell graft. The receptor source for this set is a human donor who donated a stem cell graft to a child with acute lymphoblastic leukemia.

This clonotype has a count of ten or more. The rearrangement uses TRBV29-1 and TRBJ2-7; 7 bases are shared with TRBD1. CDR1 is SQVTM, CDR2 ANQGSEA, per germline. This CDR3 is built from 16 residues. Trimming at V came to 4 bases and at J to 3 bases, leaving 15 bases not matched to a gene. The CDR3 here is CSVVWQGEKKGYEQYF. As DNA, the CDR3 is TGCAGCGTTGTTTGGCAGGGGGAGAAAAAGGGCTACGAGCAGTACTTC.

The rearrangement links TRBV29-1 to TRBJ2-7, with D tentatively TRBD2 (6 bases). V was trimmed by 1 base and J by 2 bases, leaving 9 bases between them. The germline CDR1 and CDR2 sequences are SQVTM and ANQGSEA. CDR3 length: 13 residues. In DNA form, the CDR3 reads TGCAGCGTTGAAGGTCCGGGGGCCTACGAGCAGTACTTC. Its protein product is CSVEGPGAYEQYF.

At least ten counts were recorded for this clonotype. V and J are TRBV20-1 and TRBJ2-4; D is ambiguous. V lost 2 bases to trimming and J lost 0 bases, with 8 bases between them. CDR1 DFQATT and CDR2 SNEGSKA come from the germline V gene (reference sequence). This CDR3 has 14 amino acids. The CDR3 loop is CSARWAVAKNIQYF. DNA for the CDR3: TGCAGTGCTAGATGGGCGGTAGCCAAAAACATTCAGTACTTC.

This clonotype was recorded at least ten times. J is TRBJ2-4 and V is TRBV15; D is possibly TRBD1 or TRBD2 (5 bases each). Germline CDR1 reads LNHNV; CDR2 reads YYDKDF (reference sequence). The CDR3 contains 16 residues. Trimming took 5 bases from V and 0 from J, leaving 14 bases between them. The CDR3 loop is CATSGTRQLAKNIQYF. The CDR3 nucleotides read TGTGCCACCAGCGGGACCAGGCAATTAGCCAAAAACATTCAGTACTTC.

The table lists this clonotype with many counts. A read error may account for a junction end that differs from germline. This rearrangement joins TRBV5-1 to TRBJ2-1; D gene ambiguous. Looked up from germline, CDR1 is SGHRS and CDR2 is YFSETQ. The CDR3 is made up of 13 amino acids. CDR3 loop: CASSLSSYDEQFF. The DNA for the CDR3 is TGCGCCAGCAGTCTGAGCTCCTACGATGAGCAGTTCTTC.

This clonotype was found many times. The chain employs TRBV6-5 and TRBJ1-1, with D tentatively TRBD1 (6 bases). The CDR3 covers 14 residues. V was trimmed by 2 bases and J by 0 bases, leaving 7 bases between them. Germline CDR1 and CDR2: MNHEY and SVGAGI. CDR3 nucleotides: TGTGCCAGCAGTTACCAGGGGATGAACACTGAAGCTTTCTTT. Translated: CASSYQGMNTEAFF.

Remarks on this clonotype: This may be a read error, as it is one base from a much larger clone. This chain links TRBV11-2 with TRBJ1-1, with 7 bases that match TRBD1. The J segment lost 6 bases and the V segment lost 5 bases, leaving 3 bases of the junction unmatched. The CDR3 is 12 amino acids. Germline values: CDR1 SGHAT, CDR2 FQNNGV. In DNA form, the CDR3 reads TGTGCCAGCAGCAGACAGGGCCCTGAAGCTTTCTTT. Translation gives CASSRQGPEAFF.

J is TRBJ1-5 and V is TRBV7-7; D unclear. Germline V CDR1 and CDR2: SSHAT, FNYEAQ (reference sequence). This CDR3 spans 15 amino acids. V was cut by 3 bases and J by 6 bases, with 15 bases left in between. CDR3: CASSFHRAPGQPQHF. The CDR3 region has the DNA TGTGCCAGCAGCTTCCACCGGGCTCCAGGTCAGCCCCAGCATTTT.

The table lists this clonotype with many counts. Relative to the germline gene, one junction end is altered; a read error may explain this. The gene calls are TRBV5-5 and TRBJ2-3; D not resolved. Germline V gene sequence: CDR1 SGHKS, CDR2 YYEKEE (reference sequence). The length of the CDR3 is 15 residues. The CDR3 DNA follows: TGTGCCAGCAGCTTCTCGGCTCTGCGTACAGATACGCATTATTTT. It yields the protein CASSFSALRTDTHYF.

In this sample, this clonotype turned up many times. This chain uses TRBV20-1 with TRBJ1-5; weak D call: TRBD1 (5 bases). Trimming removed 0 bases at V and 6 bases at J, with 9 bases between. The germline V gene encodes CDR1 DFQATT and CDR2 SNEGSKA (reference sequence). The length of the CDR3 is 13 residues. CDR3 region: CSARDLRGQPQHF. CDR3 DNA: TGCAGTGCTAGAGATCTAAGGGGTCAGCCCCAGCATTTT.

This clonotype was seen at least ten times. The chain couples TRBV12-3 or TRBV12-4 to TRBJ2-3, with 9 positions matching TRBD1. V trimming: 4 bases; J trimming: 7 bases; junction bases outside the gene matches: 6. The CDR3 is 14 residues long. The DNA of the CDR3 is TGTGCCAGCAGTTCCGACAGGGGGTTTAATACGCAGTATTTT. This encodes CASSSDRGFNTQYF.

In its sample, this clonotype was seen many times. The chain couples TRBV7-2 to TRBJ2-7; D is unresolved. V lost 1 base to trimming and J lost 0 bases, with 7 bases between them. From germline, CDR1 is SGHTA and CDR2 FQGNSA. This CDR3 comprises 14 residues. CDR3 region: CASSLEELSYEQYF. In DNA, the CDR3 is TGTGCCAGCAGCTTAGAGGAACTCTCCTACGAGCAGTACTTC.

This clonotype was counted ten times or more. This chain links TRBV6-5 with TRBJ1-3, with D unclear. Trimming pared 7 bases from V and 6 bases from J, leaving 13 bases between. This CDR3 spans 13 amino acids. CDR1 and CDR2 (germline): MNHEY, SVGAGI. The CDR3 is CASIAGDINTIYF. In DNA, the CDR3 is TGTGCCAGCATAGCCGGGGATATAAACACCATATATTTT.

The chain combines TRBV20-1 with TRBJ2-1, with 9 bases aligning to TRBD1. J lost 6 bases, V lost 3 bases, and 6 bases had no gene match. Germline V gene sequence: CDR1 DFQATT, CDR2 SNEGSKA (reference sequence). CDR3 size: 14 residues. The CDR3, as DNA: TGCAGTGCTAGGCCCGGGACAGGGATCAATGAGCAGTTCTTC. Encoded protein: CSARPGTGINEQFF.

This clonotype was seen a handful of times. The chain combines TRBV28 with TRBJ1-2; tentative D call: TRBD1 (6 bases). The CDR3 extends over 14 amino acids. CDR1 and CDR2 from the germline V gene are MDHEN and SYDVKM. V was clipped by 4 bases and J by 7 bases, with 16 bases between them. CDR3 nucleotide sequence: TGTGCCAGCAGTTCCCTAAGGGGGGGAGCTGGCTACACCTTC. Protein: CASSSLRGGAGYTF.

There are a few counts of this clonotype. This chain joins TRBV6-1 and TRBJ2-6; D not resolved. Trimming took off 10 bases at V and 1 base at J, with 17 bases between the two ends. The V gene's germline CDR1 is MNHNS and CDR2 SASEGT. This CDR3 contains 16 residues. The CDR3 sequence: CATSGPSPSGANVLTF. The CDR3 DNA is TGTGCCACCTCAGGCCCTTCCCCTTCTGGGGCCAACGTCCTGACTTTC.

Ten or more counts support this clonotype. The V gene is TRBV11-1, the J gene TRBJ2-1; TRBD2 aligns across 8 bases. The trim removed 3 bases at V and 2 bases at J, leaving 6 bases unmatched. Germline CDR1 SGHAT, CDR2 FQDESV (reference sequence). The CDR3 totals 16 residues. The CDR3 loop reads CASSFSGTRTYNEQFF. In nucleotides, the CDR3 is TGTGCCAGCAGCTTTAGCGGGACCCGGACCTACAATGAGCAGTTCTTC.